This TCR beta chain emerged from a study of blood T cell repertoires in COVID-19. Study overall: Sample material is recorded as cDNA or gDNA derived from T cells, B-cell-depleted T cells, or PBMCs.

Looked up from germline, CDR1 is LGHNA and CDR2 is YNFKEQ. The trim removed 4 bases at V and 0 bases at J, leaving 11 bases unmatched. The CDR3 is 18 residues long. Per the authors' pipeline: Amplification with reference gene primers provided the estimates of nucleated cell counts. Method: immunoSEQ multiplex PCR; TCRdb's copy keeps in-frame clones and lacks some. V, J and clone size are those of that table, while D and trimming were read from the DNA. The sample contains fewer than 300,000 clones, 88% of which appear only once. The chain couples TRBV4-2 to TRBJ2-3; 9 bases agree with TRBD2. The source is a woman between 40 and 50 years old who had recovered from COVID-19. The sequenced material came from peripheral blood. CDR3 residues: CASSPRLAGPLSTDTQYF. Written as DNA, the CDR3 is TGTGCCAGCAGCCCACGGCTAGCGGGACCCCTTAGCACAGATACGCAGTATTTT.